This T cell receptor (beta chain) was sequenced during a study of T cells of healthy individuals. Germline CDR1 SQVTM, CDR2 ANQGSEA. V dropped 3 bases and J dropped 2 bases, with 12 bases sitting between them. CDR3 length: 14 residues. TCRdb redid the calling of the 5' RACE reads with MiXCR, one entry per CDR3 protein. The table lists 60,000 to 75,000 distinct CDR3 sequences, around 16% of them singletons, with around 4.6% in the top ten. This clonotype was recorded at least ten times. The V and J genes are TRBV29-1 and TRBJ2-3, with D maybe TRBD2 (5 bases). This TCR was sampled from a human donor in good health. CDR3 residues: CSVDRGDITDTQYF. CDR3 DNA sequence: TGCAGCGTTGATCGGGGAGATATCACAGATACGCAGTATTTT.